This is a list of T cell receptor beta chains from one sample in a study of shared clonotypes between healthy human individuals. Sequencing used immunoSEQ multiplex PCR; TCRdb keeps in-frame clones, though not all of them. The profile shows 2.5 million or so clones, around 90% of them singletons. The sequenced sample consisted of naive CD4+ T cells sorted from blood. These receptors all stem from a young man in good health. The CDR3 runs from the conserved cysteine through the conserved F or W. The D gene is left open where the match is weak. Size is omitted from some rows. Given values are once, few, many or a class for expanded clones.

V gene: TRBV18
J gene: TRBJ2-5
D gene: TRBD2
clone size: -
CDR3 protein: CASLPVPGLGFQETQYF
CDR3 DNA: TGTGCCAGCTTACCGGTCCCGGGACTAGGGTTTCAAGAGACCCAGTACTTC

V gene: TRBV6-4
J gene: TRBJ2-1
D gene: TRBD2
clone size: -
CDR3 protein: CASKSTASGSVFF
CDR3 DNA: TGTGCCAGCAAAAGTACTGCTAGCGGGAGCGTGTTCTTC

V gene: TRBV5-1
J gene: TRBJ1-1
D gene: -
clone size: -
CDR3 protein: CASSWAGGNTEAFF
CDR3 DNA: TGCGCCAGCAGCTGGGCGGGAGGGAACACTGAAGCTTTCTTT

V gene: TRBV4-1
J gene: TRBJ2-7
D gene: TRBD1
clone size: -
CDR3 protein: CASSQRAGGISYEQYF
CDR3 DNA: TGCGCCAGCAGCCAAAGGGCAGGGGGAATCTCCTACGAGCAGTACTTC

V gene: TRBV19
J gene: TRBJ1-1
D gene: -
clone size: -
CDR3 protein: CASSEQEYLNTEAFF
CDR3 DNA: TGTGCCAGTAGTGAACAGGAGTACCTGAACACTGAAGCTTTCTTT

V gene: TRBV30
J gene: TRBJ2-1
D gene: -
clone size: -
CDR3 protein: CAWSGGVGSYNEQFF
CDR3 DNA: TGTGCCTGGAGTGGAGGCGTAGGCTCCTACAATGAGCAGTTCTTC

V gene: TRBV30
J gene: TRBJ1-1
D gene: TRBD1
clone size: -
CDR3 protein: CAWSEQGGVTEAFF
CDR3 DNA: TGTGCCTGGAGTGAACAGGGGGGGGTCACTGAAGCTTTCTTT

V gene: TRBV28
J gene: TRBJ2-3
D gene: -
clone size: once
CDR3 protein: CASSQALPADTQYF
CDR3 DNA: TGTGCCAGCAGTCAGGCACTCCCCGCAGATACGCAGTATTTT

V gene: TRBV4-3
J gene: TRBJ1-1
D gene: -
clone size: -
CDR3 protein: CASSQARVAEAFF
CDR3 DNA: TGCGCCAGCAGCCAGGCCCGAGTGGCTGAAGCTTTCTTT

V gene: TRBV9
J gene: TRBJ1-1
D gene: -
clone size: -
CDR3 protein: CASSVPSTEAFF
CDR3 DNA: TGTGCCAGCAGCGTACCCTCAACTGAAGCTTTCTTT

V gene: TRBV5-4
J gene: TRBJ2-5
D gene: TRBD2
clone size: -
CDR3 protein: CASSTLADQTQYF
CDR3 DNA: TGTGCCAGCAGCACACTAGCGGACCAGACCCAGTACTTC

V gene: TRBV6-5
J gene: TRBJ2-7
D gene: -
clone size: -
CDR3 protein: CASSFAGVEQYF
CDR3 DNA: TGTGCCAGCAGTTTCGCAGGGGTTGAGCAGTACTTC

V gene: TRBV7-9
J gene: TRBJ2-7
D gene: -
clone size: -
CDR3 protein: CASSLTTEQQYF
CDR3 DNA: TGTGCCAGCAGCTTAACGACGGAACAGCAGTACTTC

V gene: TRBV28
J gene: TRBJ2-3
D gene: TRBD1
clone size: -
CDR3 protein: CASRARTGLSTDTQYF
CDR3 DNA: TGTGCCAGCAGAGCCCGGACAGGGCTTAGCACAGATACGCAGTATTTT

V gene: TRBV4-1
J gene: TRBJ1-5
D gene: -
clone size: few
CDR3 protein: CASSQDRQPQHF
CDR3 DNA: TGCGCCAGCAGCCAAGATCGGCAGCCCCAGCATTTT

V gene: TRBV5-1
J gene: TRBJ1-2
D gene: TRBD1
clone size: -
CDR3 protein: CASSLGQGGSNGYTF
CDR3 DNA: TGCGCCAGCAGCTTGGGACAGGGCGGCTCTAATGGCTACACCTTC

V gene: TRBV29-1
J gene: TRBJ1-1
D gene: -
clone size: few
CDR3 protein: CSTHVRAAFF
CDR3 DNA: TGCAGCACCCATGTACGGGCAGCTTTCTTT

V gene: TRBV4-1
J gene: TRBJ2-2
D gene: -
clone size: -
CDR3 protein: CASSRAADTGELFF
CDR3 DNA: TGCGCCAGCAGCAGGGCGGCCGACACCGGGGAGCTGTTTTTT

V gene: TRBV6-1
J gene: TRBJ2-7
D gene: -
clone size: -
CDR3 protein: CASSELGHSSYEQYF
CDR3 DNA: TGTGCCAGCAGTGAATTGGGACACAGCTCCTACGAGCAGTACTTC

V gene: TRBV28
J gene: TRBJ2-3
D gene: TRBD2
clone size: -
CDR3 protein: CASGKRGPDTQYF
CDR3 DNA: TGTGCCAGCGGGAAGCGGGGCCCCGATACGCAGTATTTT

V gene: TRBV7-6
J gene: TRBJ2-1
D gene: -
clone size: once
CDR3 protein: CASSPSGYEQFF
CDR3 DNA: TGTGCCAGCAGCCCTTCTGGCTATGAGCAGTTCTTC

V gene: TRBV14
J gene: TRBJ1-1
D gene: TRBD1
clone size: -
CDR3 protein: CASSYRGNTEAFF
CDR3 DNA: TGTGCCAGCAGCTACAGGGGGAACACTGAAGCTTTCTTT

V gene: TRBV11-2
J gene: TRBJ1-4
D gene: -
clone size: -
CDR3 protein: CASSLPVGEKLFF
CDR3 DNA: TGTGCCAGCAGCTTACCTGTGGGAGAAAAACTGTTTTTT

V gene: TRBV19
J gene: TRBJ2-6
D gene: -
clone size: -
CDR3 protein: CASRTPIGTGANVLTF
CDR3 DNA: TGTGCCAGTAGGACCCCCATTGGAACCGGGGCCAACGTCCTGACTTTC

V gene: TRBV7-2
J gene: TRBJ2-1
D gene: -
clone size: -
CDR3 protein: CASSLDYASNEQFF
CDR3 DNA: TGTGCCAGCAGCTTAGACTACGCCTCCAATGAGCAGTTCTTC

V gene: TRBV30
J gene: TRBJ2-7
D gene: TRBD2
clone size: -
CDR3 protein: CAWAGLAGGGYEQYF
CDR3 DNA: TGTGCCTGGGCGGGACTAGCGGGAGGTGGGTACGAGCAGTACTTC

V gene: TRBV6-1
J gene: TRBJ2-2
D gene: -
clone size: -
CDR3 protein: CASSDRNTGELFF
CDR3 DNA: TGTGCCAGCAGTGATAGGAACACCGGGGAGCTGTTTTTT

V gene: TRBV30
J gene: TRBJ2-7
D gene: TRBD1
clone size: -
CDR3 protein: CASTGGYEQYF
CDR3 DNA: TGTGCCTCGACAGGGGGCTACGAGCAGTACTTC

V gene: TRBV6-1
J gene: TRBJ1-5
D gene: -
clone size: -
CDR3 protein: CASSETIGGLGNQPQHF
CDR3 DNA: TGTGCCAGCAGTGAGACAATTGGAGGGTTGGGCAATCAGCCCCAGCATTTT

V gene: TRBV18
J gene: TRBJ2-1
D gene: -
clone size: -
CDR3 protein: CASSPIGQPRNEQFF
CDR3 DNA: TGTGCCAGCTCACCAATAGGACAGCCTCGGAATGAGCAGTTCTTC

V gene: TRBV18
J gene: TRBJ1-2
D gene: -
clone size: -
CDR3 protein: CASSPQGRGGYTF
CDR3 DNA: TGTGCCAGCTCACCTCAGGGGAGAGGCGGCTACACCTTC